The 8 T cell receptor beta chains given below trace back to one sample, sequenced in a study of T-cell reconstitution after alpha-beta-depleted transplantation in children. Preparation of the TCRbeta library was carried out with unique molecular identifiers. TCRdb reprocessed the PCR reads via MiXCR and lists one record per CDR3 protein. The sample contains under 750,000 distinct CDR3 sequences, about 21% of which appear only once. Sequencing used PBMCs, mostly from graft donor cells, obtained 360 days after TCRalphabeta/CD19-depleted stem cell transplant. These receptors originate from a boy in the first two years of life who had a stem cell transplant for acute myeloid leukemia, so the T cells may come from the graft donor.

This clonotype came up a few times. The CDR3 loop is CSARLDYEQYF. CDR3 nucleotides: TGCAGTGCTAGATTGGACTACGAGCAGTACTTC. The chain is built from TRBV20-1 and TRBJ2-7, with D hard to call. The CDR3 runs to 11 residues. Germline V gives CDR1 DFQATT, CDR2 SNEGSKA (reference sequence). V was trimmed by 2 bases and J by 3 bases, leaving 5 bases between them.

V gene TRBV4-3 combines with J gene TRBJ2-1; 10 nucleotides agree with TRBD2. The germline gives CDR1 LGHNA, CDR2 YSLEER. This CDR3 spans 16 amino acids. V was clipped by 0 bases and J by 6 bases; unmatched bases: 5. The CDR3 loop is CASSQDERGGTNEQFF. CDR3 sequence (DNA): TGCGCCAGCAGCCAAGATGAGCGGGGGGGCACCAATGAGCAGTTCTTC.

CDR3 nucleotide sequence: TGTGCCTGGACAGGGGGTATTTCCTCTGGGGCCAACGTCCTGACTTTC. Translated: CAWTGGISSGANVLTF. The chain couples TRBV30 to TRBJ2-6, with 7 bases that match TRBD1. Trimming cost V 4 bases and J 0 bases; bases outside gene matches: 6. The CDR3 runs to 16 residues. In germline, CDR1 is GTSNPN, CDR2 SVGIG (reference sequence).

Points on this clonotype: Without the conserved terminal phenylalanine or tryptophan, this CDR3 likely stems from a read error. The chain employs TRBV12-3 or TRBV12-4 and TRBJ1-3; D is undetermined. V was shortened by 8 bases and J by 0 bases, with 11 bases between the two germline ends. This CDR3 is 14 amino acids long. This CDR3 is CASGFLYSGNTIYC. CDR3 nucleotides: TGTGCCAGCGGATTCCTTTACTCTGGAAACACCATATATTGT.

This chain links TRBV12-3 or TRBV12-4 with TRBJ2-5; 8 bases map to TRBD1. The CDR3 sequence is 14 residues long. Trimming took 5 bases from V and 5 from J; bases not matched to a gene: 7. DNA for the CDR3: TGTGCCAGCAGTGTCTCAGGGGGCCGGGAGACCCAGTACTTC. Amino acids: CASSVSGGRETQYF.

This clonotype was detected ten times or more. The chain joins TRBV3-1 to TRBJ2-4; TRBD2 matches 10 bases. CDR1 and CDR2 (germline): LGHDT, YNNKEL (reference sequence). The CDR3 length is 15 residues. The ends lost 4 bases at V and 9 bases at J; junction bases unmatched: 9. CDR3 bases: TGTGCCAGCAGCCGCACTAGCGGGGTGCGGGGCATTCAGTACTTC. It is translated as CASSRTSGVRGIQYF.

This clonotype appeared many times. The chain links TRBV7-2 to TRBJ2-3; the match to TRBD2 covers 16 bases. Germline CDR1 is SGHTA and CDR2 is FQGNSA. CDR3 length: 19 amino acids. The junction had 7 bases not matched to a gene; V was cut back by 1 base and J by 3 bases. CDR3 region: CASSLGGLAGGFRTDTQYF. Written as DNA, the CDR3 is TGTGCCAGCAGCTTAGGGGGACTAGCGGGGGGGTTTAGGACAGATACGCAGTATTTT.

The V call is TRBV9, the J call TRBJ1-2; D is possibly TRBD1 (6 bases). CDR1 SGDLS and CDR2 YYNGEE come from the germline V gene. CDR3 length: 13 amino acids. V was cut by 3 bases and J by 4 bases, with 10 bases left in between. CDR3 in DNA: TGTGCCAGCAGCGAGGACAGATTCTATGGCTACACCTTC. This gives the protein CASSEDRFYGYTF. The entire variable domain, with the rest obtained from reference TRBV9 and TRBJ1-2, is as follows: DSGVTQTPKHLITATGQRVTLRCSPRSGDLSVYWYQQSLDQGLQFLIQYYNGEERAKGNILERFSAQQFPDLHSELNLSSLELGDSALYFCASSEDRFYGYTFGSGTRLTVV.